This T cell receptor beta chain stems from a study of CD8+ T cells in alopecia areata. The J segment lost 2 bases and the V segment lost 6 bases, leaving 4 bases of the junction unmatched. CDR1 is MRHNA, CDR2 SNTAGT, per germline. The CDR3 spans 15 residues. Sequencing templates came from extracted RNA that was reverse transcribed into cDNA. Produced via immunoSEQ multiplex PCR; TCRdb's table is partial and in-frame only. The sample lists 90,000 to 100,000 clones, 40% to 55% seen once, with about 0.79% in the top ten. The chain is built from TRBV6-4 and TRBJ2-3, with 11 nucleotides matching TRBD2. The sequence was collected from a human donor with alopecia areata. The material sequenced was CD4+ T cells sorted from blood. The CDR3 loop is CASSIAGGVTDTQYF. In DNA form, the CDR3 reads TGTGCCAGCAGCATAGCGGGAGGGGTCACAGATACGCAGTATTTT.